A selection of T cell receptor beta chains follows, all from one sample in a study of tumor and adjacent non-tumor tissue in lung cancer. MiXCR, run by TCRdb on the multiplex PCR reads, gives a single entry per CDR3 protein. The data hold 85,000 to 100,000 distinct CDR3 sequences, with approximately 65% observed a single time. Sequences were obtained from lung tumor tissue. These receptors all come from a man aged 55 to 69 with non-small cell lung cancer. CDR3s leave out the opening cysteine and the closing phenylalanine or tryptophan.

J	V	CDR3
TRBJ2-3	TRBV11-3	ASGLEVDRADMQY
TRBJ1-1	TRBV29-1	SVESEPGMNTEAF
TRBJ2-3	TRBV6-6	ASFQGDSTDTQY
TRBJ1-5	TRBV12-3/TRBV12-4	VSSFGLPGDQHQH
TRBJ2-1	TRBV29-1	SVAWQGATHEQF
TRBJ1-5	TRBV7-2	ASSLDGVGQPQH
TRBJ1-1	TRBV7-2	ASSGDRREAF
TRBJ1-2	TRBV24-1	ATSDLSGGYGYT
TRBJ2-7	TRBV11-3	ASSSTWTGSYEQY
TRBJ2-3	TRBV29-1	SVVGGGDGTDPQY
TRBJ2-2	TRBV11-1	AVRGTTTGELF
TRBJ1-2	TRBV27	ASSPYRTGVDYGYT
TRBJ2-5	TRBV15	ATSRGSSGQETQY
TRBJ1-2	TRBV5-6	ASSLAGPHYGYT
TRBJ2-2	TRBV6-6	ASTPAKTGFNTWELF
TRBJ2-2	TRBV20-1	STPKTGGPGELF
TRBJ2-2	TRBV5-4	VSSAIRTSRTGGELF
TRBJ2-1	TRBV4-1	ASSQDPRTGEQL
TRBJ2-5	TRBV15	ATSGQGQETQY
TRBJ2-1	TRBV29-1	SVRILLAHNDQF
TRBJ2-3	TRBV5-4	ASSSGNLLAASPDTQY
TRBJ2-4	TRBV7-8	ASSPGKGMGKNIEY
TRBJ2-5	TRBV6-5	ASRSTYQETQY
TRBJ2-3	TRBV12-3/TRBV12-4	VSSFRAGGPADTQY
TRBJ2-2	TRBV4-3	ASNQGWGTGEPF
TRBJ2-7	TRBV4-2	TSSQEGDSYYEQY
TRBJ2-1	TRBV6-2/TRBV6-3	ASSPHSGGSYNEQF
TRBJ2-7	TRBV20-1	SAQLEGRYEQC